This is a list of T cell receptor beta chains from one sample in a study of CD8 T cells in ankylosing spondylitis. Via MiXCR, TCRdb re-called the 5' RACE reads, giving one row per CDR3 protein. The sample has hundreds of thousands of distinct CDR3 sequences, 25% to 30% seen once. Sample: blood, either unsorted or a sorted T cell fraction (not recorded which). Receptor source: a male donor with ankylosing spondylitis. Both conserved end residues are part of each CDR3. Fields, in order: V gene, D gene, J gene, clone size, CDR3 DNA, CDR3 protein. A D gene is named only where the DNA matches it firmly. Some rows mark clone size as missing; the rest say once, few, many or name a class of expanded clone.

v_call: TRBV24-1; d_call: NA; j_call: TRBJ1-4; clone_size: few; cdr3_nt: TGTGCCACCAGTGATTCGGGGACAACTAATGAAAAACTGTTTTTT; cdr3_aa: CATSDSGTTNEKLFF
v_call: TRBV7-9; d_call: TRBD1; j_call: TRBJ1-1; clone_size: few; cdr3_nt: TGTGCCAGCAGCTTGGACTTGGGACAGGAAGCTTTCTTT; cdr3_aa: CASSLDLGQEAFF
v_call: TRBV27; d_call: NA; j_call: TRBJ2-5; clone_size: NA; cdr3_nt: TGTGCCAGCAGTTTAACCCCGGGGGAGACCCAGTACTTC; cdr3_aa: CASSLTPGETQYF
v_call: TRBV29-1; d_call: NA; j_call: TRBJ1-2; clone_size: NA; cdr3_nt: TGCAGCCTACGACTGGAATATGGCTACACCTTC; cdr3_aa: CSLRLEYGYTF
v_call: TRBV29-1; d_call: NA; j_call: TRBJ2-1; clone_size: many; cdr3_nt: TGCAGCGTCGGTGAGCAGTTCTTC; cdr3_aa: CSVGEQFF
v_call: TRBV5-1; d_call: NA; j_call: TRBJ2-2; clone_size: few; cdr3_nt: TGCGCCAGCAGCTTGGAGTCGGGGGGCGCATTAACCGGGGAGCTGTTTTTT; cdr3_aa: CASSLESGGALTGELFF
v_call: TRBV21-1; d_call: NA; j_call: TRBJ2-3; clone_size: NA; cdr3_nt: TGTGCCAGCAGCATGGGACTAGCGGGAGGTCCCCGAACAGATACGCAGTATTTT; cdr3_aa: CASSMGLAGGPRTDTQYF
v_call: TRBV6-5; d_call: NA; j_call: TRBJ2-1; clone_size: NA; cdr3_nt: TGTGCCAGCAGTTACTCTAGTTGGGGAGAGAGTTACAATGAGCAGTTCTTC; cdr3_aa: CASSYSSWGESYNEQFF
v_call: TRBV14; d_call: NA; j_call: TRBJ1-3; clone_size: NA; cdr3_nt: TGTGCCAGCAGCCAAGATTTGCCAGGGTCTGGAAACACCATATATTTT; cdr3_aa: CASSQDLPGSGNTIYF
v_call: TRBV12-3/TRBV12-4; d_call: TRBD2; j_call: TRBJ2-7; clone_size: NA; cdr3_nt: TGTGCCAGCAGTTTTCCCCCAGGCGGGGGCTCCTACGAGCAGTACTTC; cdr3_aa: CASSFPPGGGSYEQYF
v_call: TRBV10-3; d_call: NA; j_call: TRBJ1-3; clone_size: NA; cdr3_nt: TGTGCCATCAGTGATGATACACGTGAAGCCAGAAACACCATATATTTT; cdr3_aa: CAISDDTREARNTIYF
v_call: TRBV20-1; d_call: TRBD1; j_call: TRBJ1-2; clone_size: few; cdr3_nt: TGCAGTGCCACCCGGACAGGGGCTAACTATGGCTACACCTTC; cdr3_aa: CSATRTGANYGYTF
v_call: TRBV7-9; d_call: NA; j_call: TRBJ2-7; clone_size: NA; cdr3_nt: TGTGCCAGCAGCTTAGTTTGGGGTTTTGACTACGAGCAGTACTTC; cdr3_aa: CASSLVWGFDYEQYF
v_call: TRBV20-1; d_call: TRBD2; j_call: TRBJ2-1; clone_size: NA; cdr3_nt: TGCAGTGCTAGAGACGCCGGGACTAGCGGGACATACAATGAGCAGTTCTTC; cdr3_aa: CSARDAGTSGTYNEQFF
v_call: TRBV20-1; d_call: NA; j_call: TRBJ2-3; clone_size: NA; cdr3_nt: TGCAGTGCTCCTGGGGGCGGGAGCGTGGCAGATACGCAGTATTTT; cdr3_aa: CSAPGGGSVADTQYF
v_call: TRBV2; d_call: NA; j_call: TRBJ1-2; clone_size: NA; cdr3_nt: TGTGCCAGCAGTGAAATCGCCTCCCGGTGGGGCTACACCTTC; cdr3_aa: CASSEIASRWGYTF
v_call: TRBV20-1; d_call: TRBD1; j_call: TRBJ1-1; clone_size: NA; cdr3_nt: TGCAGTGCTTTAAGACAGGGAAGTGAAGCTTTCTTT; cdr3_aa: CSALRQGSEAFF
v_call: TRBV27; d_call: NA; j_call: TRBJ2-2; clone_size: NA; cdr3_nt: TGTGCCAGCAGTCGAGGGGCCCCTAGGACCACCGGGGAGCTGTTTTTT; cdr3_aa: CASSRGAPRTTGELFF
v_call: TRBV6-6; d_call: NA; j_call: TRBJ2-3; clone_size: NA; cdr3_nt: TGTGCCAGCAGTTACAGGGAGGATACGCAGTATTTT; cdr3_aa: CASSYREDTQYF
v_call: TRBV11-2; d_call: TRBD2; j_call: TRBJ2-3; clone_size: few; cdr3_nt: TGTGCCAGCAGCTTAGGAGCGGGAGTGGATACGCAGTATTTT; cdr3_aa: CASSLGAGVDTQYF
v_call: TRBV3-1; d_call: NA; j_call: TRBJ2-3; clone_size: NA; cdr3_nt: TGTGCCAGCAGCGGAATTCGGGGTAGGGATACGCAGTATTTT; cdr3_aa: CASSGIRGRDTQYF
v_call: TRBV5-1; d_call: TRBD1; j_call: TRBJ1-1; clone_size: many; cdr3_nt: TGCGCCAGCAGGTTGACAGGGCAAACTGAAGCTTTCTTT; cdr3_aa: CASRLTGQTEAFF